Shown below are 17 T cell receptor beta chains from a single sample sequenced in a study of beta chain features in type 1 diabetes. Study-level findings and limits: Across all four CD4+ subsets, people with type 1 diabetes showed modestly shorter TCRB CDR3s.

Isolated RNA was reverse transcribed in full, so expressed TCRB transcripts were sequenced. Repertoires were generated with immunoSEQ multiplex PCR, while TCRdb's copy carries only in-frame clones and drops some. The sample carries hundreds of thousands of clones, 9.5% to 13% recorded once. These receptors' targets are unknown. The sample was naive CD4+ T cells from blood. The receptors were gathered from a man aged 30 to 39 with type 1 diabetes.

This rearrangement joins TRBV11-2 to TRBJ2-5; 11 bases fit TRBD2. The length of the CDR3 is 17 residues. The V and J ends lost 1 base and 5 bases, in that order; junction bases with no gene match: 9. Germline assignment: CDR1 SGHAT and CDR2 FQNNGV. In DNA form, the CDR3 reads TGTGCCAGCAGCTTAGGATTAGCGGGGGGGCTCGGTGAGACCCAGTACTTC. This sequence encodes CASSLGLAGGLGETQYF. The full variable domain, completed using reference TRBV11-2 and TRBJ2-5, is EAGVAQSPRYKIIEKRQSVAFWCNPISGHATLYWYQQILGQGPKLLIQFQNNGVVDDSQLPKDRFSAERLKGVDSTLKIQPAKLEDSAVYLCASSLGLAGGLGETQYFGPGTRLLVL.

This chain joins TRBV21-1 and TRBJ1-5. TRBV21-1 is designated a pseudogene. The CDR3 sequence is 16 residues long. The CDR3, as DNA: TGTGCCAGCAGTAAACAGCGGCAGGCGTCCAATCAGCCCCAGCATTTT. It is translated as CASSKQRQASNQPQHF.

The V gene is TRBV2, the J gene TRBJ1-1, with a weak D call TRBD1 (5 bases). The CDR3 length is 15 residues. The germline V gene has CDR1 SNHLY and CDR2 FYNNEI. Between the trimmed V and J ends, which lost 6 bases and 3 bases, there was a span of 17 bases. This CDR3 reads CASRLEQGIDTEAFF. CDR3 DNA: TGTGCCAGCAGATTAGAGCAGGGTATCGACACTGAAGCTTTCTTT.

The V gene is TRBV5-1, the J gene TRBJ2-5, with D tentatively TRBD1 (6 bases). Germline-derived CDR1 and CDR2 are SGHRS and YFSETQ. V gave up 3 bases and J gave up 1 base, with 10 bases separating them. CDR3 length: 14 residues. The CDR3 here is CASSSWTAQETQYF. The CDR3 DNA reads TGCGCCAGCAGCTCATGGACAGCCCAAGAGACCCAGTACTTC.

The chain uses TRBV30 and TRBJ2-1; 12 nucleotides line up with TRBD2. CDR1 is GTSNPN, CDR2 SVGIG, per germline (reference sequence). The CDR3 sequence is 13 residues long. J lost 7 bases, V lost 7 bases, and 5 bases had no gene match. This chain's CDR3 is CAYLAGGRNEQFF. DNA of the CDR3: TGTGCCTACCTAGCGGGGGGGCGGAATGAGCAGTTCTTC.

This clone was recorded a few times. The chain combines TRBV6-5 with TRBJ2-1; possible D gene TRBD1, 6 bases. CDR1 is MNHEY, CDR2 SVGAGI, per germline. The CDR3 consists of 15 residues. V lost 2 bases, J lost 0 bases, and 8 bases lay in between. This chain's CDR3 is CASSYGRGSYNEQFF. In nucleotides, the CDR3 is TGTGCCAGCAGTTACGGCAGGGGCTCCTACAATGAGCAGTTCTTC.

This clone was seen more than once but under ten times. V and J are TRBV7-2 and TRBJ2-5; TRBD1 might be the D (5 bases). This CDR3 spans 13 amino acids. Germline V lookup: CDR1 SGHTA, CDR2 FQGNSA. With 3 bases removed from V and 6 bases from J, the gap between germline ends came to 11 bases. CDR3 DNA sequence: TGTGCCAGCAGCTTTGCCAGGGATAAGACCCAGTACTTC. This sequence encodes CASSFARDKTQYF.

V usage is TRBV7-3 and J usage is TRBJ2-1; D might be TRBD1 (6 bases). V was cut by 3 bases and J by 8 bases, with 17 bases left in between. This CDR3 comprises 15 residues. CDR1 and CDR2 (germline): SGHTA, FQGTGA. The CDR3 protein is CASSFPGHLNHEQFF. The CDR3 bases are TGTGCCAGCAGCTTTCCGGGACACCTCAACCATGAGCAGTTCTTC. Based on the CDR3 plus reference TRBV7-3 and TRBJ2-1, the full variable domain is GAGVSQTPSNKVTEKGKYVELRCDPISGHTALYWYRQSLGQGPEFLIYFQGTGAADDSGLPNDRFFAVRPEGSVSTLKIQRTERGDSAVYLCASSFPGHLNHEQFFGPGTRLTVL.

This clone was recorded a few times. The rearrangement uses TRBV25-1 and TRBJ2-1; 10 nucleotides agree with TRBD2. CDR1 and CDR2 (germline): MGHDK, SYGVNS. The V gene end was trimmed by 5 bases and the J gene end by 9 bases; junction bases not matched to a gene: 10. There are 15 residues in the CDR3. The CDR3 DNA reads TGTGCCAGCAGTTATCTAGCGGGGGCGGGTAGTGAGCAGTTCTTC. This gives the protein CASSYLAGAGSEQFF.

The V gene is TRBV18, the J gene TRBJ2-7, with TRBD1 identical over 8 bases. After removal of 3 bases from V and 3 bases from J, the junction contained 7 bases not matched to a gene. Germline V gene lookup returns CDR1 KGHSH and CDR2 LQKENI. The CDR3 runs to 15 residues. CDR3 residues: CASSPPTGAIYEQYF. For the CDR3, the DNA is TGTGCCAGCTCACCGCCGACAGGGGCCATCTACGAGCAGTACTTC.

This chain joins TRBV11-2 and TRBJ2-7; 7 nucleotides line up with TRBD1. CDR1 SGHAT and CDR2 FQNNGV come from the germline V gene. The CDR3 is 16 residues long. J gave up 0 bases and V 6 bases, and 11 bases lay outside the gene matches. This chain's CDR3 is CASRSSRGSDSYEQYF. The CDR3 DNA sequence: TGTGCCAGCAGGTCGAGCAGGGGGTCCGACTCCTACGAGCAGTACTTC.

The chain combines TRBV27 with TRBJ1-4; D is ambiguous. Between the trimmed V and J ends, which lost 6 bases and 0 bases, there was a span of 5 bases. The CDR3 contains 13 residues. Germline V gene sequence: CDR1 MNHEY, CDR2 SMNVEV (reference sequence). CDR3 loop: CASRPATNEKLFF. The CDR3 bases are TGTGCCAGCAGACCGGCAACTAATGAAAAACTGTTTTTT.

V usage is TRBV19 and J usage is TRBJ2-6; TRBD1 matches at 7 bases. V dropped 5 bases and J dropped 1; count of bases not matched to a gene: 2. CDR3 length equals 15 residues. Germline V gene lookup returns CDR1 LNHDA and CDR2 SQIVND (reference sequence). The CDR3 DNA follows: TGTGCCAGTAGTCAACAGGGGTCTGGGGCCAACGTCCTGACTTTC. It specifies CASSQQGSGANVLTF.

There are a few counts of this clone. The chain links TRBV7-8 to TRBJ1-5; D gene uncertain. The CDR3 spans 14 residues. CDR1 and CDR2 (germline): SGHVS, FQNEAQ. V was cut by 1 base and J by 2 bases, with 6 bases left in between. The CDR3 sequence is CASSLDYGNQPQHF. The CDR3 bases are TGTGCCAGCAGCTTAGACTACGGCAATCAGCCCCAGCATTTT. Drawing the rest from reference TRBV7-8 and TRBJ1-5, the complete variable domain is GAGVSQSPRYKVAKRGQDVALRCDPISGHVSLFWYQQALGQGPEFLTYFQNEAQLDKSGLPSDRFFAERPEGSVSTLKIQRTQQEDSAVYLCASSLDYGNQPQHFGDGTRLSIL.

This clone was detected a few times. The rearrangement joins TRBV2 to TRBJ2-2; 7 bases map to TRBD1. The trim removed 7 bases at V and 2 bases at J, leaving 13 bases unmatched. Germline lookup yields CDR1 SNHLY and CDR2 FYNNEI. The CDR3 loop spans 17 amino acids. CDR3 nucleotide sequence: TGTGCCAGCACCACTTCTCCCGACAGGGTTAACACCGGGGAGCTGTTTTTT. This translates into CASTTSPDRVNTGELFF.

With regard to this clone: The same CDR3 also results from other DNA sequences found in this sample. This chain joins TRBV7-2 and TRBJ1-5; D is uncertain. CDR1 is SGHTA and CDR2 is FQGNSA in the germline V gene. This CDR3 spans 15 amino acids. V lost 1 base, J lost 1 base, and 8 bases lay in between. CDR3 bases: TGTGCCAGCAGCTTAGTGGCGGGGAGCAATCAGCCCCAGCATTTT. This gives the protein CASSLVAGSNQPQHF.

This clone was seen a handful of times. The chain has TRBV9 and TRBJ1-2; the match to TRBD1 covers 11 bases. The germline gives CDR1 SGDLS, CDR2 YYNGEE. The CDR3 is made up of 14 amino acids. Trimming took 0 bases from V and 7 from J; bases not matched to a gene: 2. The CDR3 region is CASSVAGTGGGYTF. The CDR3 DNA reads as TGTGCCAGCAGCGTAGCCGGGACAGGGGGTGGCTACACCTTC.